This T cell receptor beta chain was recovered during a study of T cell repertoires in cytomegalovirus infection. On the study more broadly: Peptides in the study included HLA-C-restricted and HLA-B-restricted CMV epitopes. Signatures in public TCR beta sequences pointed to both CMV infection and matching HLA type.

TCRdb independently ran MiXCR on the reads; one entry per CDR3 protein. The repertoire holds over 250,000 distinct CDR3 sequences, with less than 25% as singletons. This clonotype was recorded at least ten times. Its antigen remains unidentified. CDR3 length equals 13 residues. Germline trimming cut 3 bases from V and 9 bases from J; bases unmatched to any gene: 3. Germline CDR1 and CDR2: SGHVS and FQNEAQ. Regarding the study as a whole: Cumulative frequency (of public TCR beta family members) identified carriers of CMV plus the relevant HLA. CMV-specific TCR beta clonotypes restricted by HLA-C dominated the ex vivo response.

V gene TRBV7-8 combines with J gene TRBJ1-1; TRBD1 matches at 11 bases. The source was cultured PBMCs, collected from culture after CMV antigen stimulation. This clonotype was obtained from a human donor in good health (CMV status not recorded). Some clones in this sample may be carry-over from other donors' samples. The CDR3 protein is CASSLGQGGQAFF. In nucleotides, the CDR3 is TGTGCCAGCAGCTTGGGACAGGGGGGCCAAGCTTTCTTT.